This T cell receptor beta chain comes out of a study of graft-versus-host responses after intestinal transplantation. Study outcomes and limitations: Peak GvH clone levels in circulation were associated with early post-transplant HvG declines. The marrow of recipients harbored GvH clones, and ileum or blood showed some of them first.

As for this clone: What it binds is not known.

Germline-derived CDR1 and CDR2 are SNHLY and FYNNEI. V lost 6 bases and J lost 7, with 13 bases in between. This CDR3 spans 13 amino acids. The method was immunoSEQ multiplex PCR; TCRdb's version includes in-frame clones alone and lacks a portion of them. Of roughly 120,000 clones listed, about 93% are singletons. The clonotype comes from a human donor who received an intestinal transplant. The chain uses TRBV2 and TRBJ2-1; tentatively, D is TRBD1 (5 bases). The source was unstimulated CD4+ T cells sorted from spleen or lymph node cells, collected before intestinal transplant. CDR3 residues: CASRKGSGNEQFF. The DNA for the CDR3 is TGTGCCAGCAGAAAGGGTTCAGGGAATGAGCAGTTCTTC.